This entry lists 28 T cell receptor beta chains sequenced from one sample in a study of T cell repertoires in cytomegalovirus infection (dated by TCRdb to about 2019). For sequencing, an Illumina HiSeq 1500 was employed. In TCRdb, the public reads were trimmed at Q25 with fastp and aligned with MiXCR, with productive beta chains retained. All rows with the same CDR3 protein become a single entry with the most common DNA and genes. The sample has roughly 250,000 distinct CDR3 sequences on record, 22% of them singletons. The ten biggest clones cover roughly 20% of the sample. Sequenced material: CD8+ T cells from PBMCs. These TCRs come from a human donor in good health (CMV status not recorded). Some clones in this sample may be carry-over from other donors' samples.

On this clonotype itself: This may stem from a read error, because a much larger clone lies one nucleotide away. The V gene is TRBV7-4, the J gene TRBJ2-1; the D gene is possibly TRBD1 (5 bases). The length of the CDR3 is 15 residues. The germline V and J ends were trimmed by 2 bases and 6 bases, with 14 bases remaining between them. Germline lookup yields CDR1 SGHVT and CDR2 SQSDAQ. This chain's CDR3 is CASSLPGQGCNEQFF. CDR3 nucleotides: TGTGCCAGCAGCTTACCGGGCCAGGGCTGCAATGAGCAGTTCTTC.

The chain has TRBV20-1 and TRBJ1-5; D is ambiguous. The CDR3 totals 16 residues. Germline V gene data show CDR1 as DFQATT and CDR2 as SNEGSKA (reference sequence). V shed 1 base and J shed 0 bases, with 13 bases lying between them. The CDR3 sequence: CSARGRIDYSNQPQHF. The DNA of the CDR3 is TGCAGTGCTAGAGGCAGGATTGACTATAGCAATCAGCCCCAGCATTTT.

This clonotype showed up just once. This rearrangement joins TRBV13 to TRBJ2-3, with D tentatively TRBD2 (5 bases). V lost 1 base and J 0 bases, leaving 20 bases between the germline ends. The CDR3 is 19 amino acids. Germline V gene lookup returns CDR1 PRHDT and CDR2 FYEKMQ (reference sequence). The CDR3 bases are TGTGCCAGCAGCTTAGCGTTAGATAATGGACTGAGAAGCACAGATACGCAGTATTTT. This translates into CASSLALDNGLRSTDTQYF.

This clonotype occurred a few times. The chain recombines TRBV12-3 or TRBV12-4 with TRBJ1-5; the D is unclear. The CDR3 length is 15 residues. V shed 5 bases and J shed 0 bases, with 11 bases lying between them. CDR3 loop: CASSSGSDSNQPQHF. As DNA, the CDR3 is TGTGCCAGCAGTAGTGGATCTGATAGCAATCAGCCCCAGCATTTT.

CDR3 loop: CASSFLWGPTGELFF. The CDR3 region has the DNA TGTGCCAGCAGTTTCTTATGGGGCCCCACCGGGGAGCTGTTTTTT. The chain employs TRBV12-3 or TRBV12-4 and TRBJ2-2; TRBD1 might be the D (5 bases). V dropped 3 bases and J dropped 4 bases, with 12 bases sitting between them. CDR3 size: 15 residues.

The V and J genes are TRBV5-1 and TRBJ2-7; the D call may be TRBD1 or TRBD2 (7 bases each). CDR3 size: 14 residues. V was cut by 1 base and J by 5 bases, with 13 bases left in between. The germline CDR1 and CDR2 sequences are SGHRS and YFSETQ. The CDR3 protein is CASSLRQGGDEQYF. CDR3 nucleotide sequence: TGCGCCAGCAGCTTGCGACAGGGAGGGGACGAGCAGTACTTC. Supplemented by reference TRBV5-1 and TRBJ2-7, the full variable domain reads KAGVTQTPRYLIKTRGQQVTLSCSPISGHRSVSWYQQTPGQGLQFLFEYFSETQRNKGNFPGRFSGRQFSNSRSEMNVSTLELGDSALYLCASSLRQGGDEQYFGPGTRLTVT.

Comment on this clonotype: One base away lies a much larger clone, so this may be a sequencing read error. V usage is TRBV7-6 and J usage is TRBJ1-5; D may be TRBD1 (5 bases). Germline values: CDR1 SGHVS, CDR2 FNYEAQ. This CDR3 contains 16 residues. The V and J ends lost 3 bases and 2 bases respectively, with 14 bases between them. The CDR3 nucleotides are TGTGCCAGCAGCTTTGGTCCGGGAGGGGGCAATCAGCCCCAGCATTTT. Its protein product is CASSFGPGGGNQPQHF.

V is TRBV6-2 or TRBV6-3 and J is TRBJ2-1; D unresolved. The CDR3 sequence is 15 residues long. Germline CDR1 MNHEY, CDR2 SVGEGT. The V end was cut by 0 bases, the J end by 0 bases, with 6 bases between. The CDR3 loop is CASSYSHGSYNEQFF. The DNA for the CDR3 is TGTGCCAGCAGTTACTCTCACGGCTCCTACAATGAGCAGTTCTTC.

The chain employs TRBV9 and TRBJ1-1; maybe TRBD1 (6 bases). This CDR3 comprises 14 residues. V was trimmed by 4 bases and J by 11 bases, leaving 21 bases between them. Germline-derived CDR1 and CDR2 are SGDLS and YYNGEE. CDR3 residues: CASSLSPRDIEAFF. The CDR3 bases are TGTGCCAGCAGCCTTAGCCCCCGGGACATTGAGGCTTTCTTT. The variable domain in full, completed from reference TRBV9 and TRBJ1-1, reads DSGVTQTPKHLITATGQRVTLRCSPRSGDLSVYWYQQSLDQGLQFLIQYYNGEERAKGNILERFSAQQFPDLHSELNLSSLELGDSALYFCASSLSPRDIEAFFGQGTRLTVV.

The chain couples TRBV12-3 or TRBV12-4 to TRBJ1-4; TRBD1 matches at 7 bases. After removal of 5 bases from V and 5 bases from J, the junction contained 5 bases not matched to a gene. CDR3 length: 14 residues. This chain's CDR3 is CASSEDRPNEKLFF. The CDR3, as DNA: TGTGCCAGCAGTGAGGACAGGCCAAATGAAAAACTGTTTTTT.

This sequence joins TRBV6-1 and TRBJ1-2, with D hard to call. This CDR3 region has 11 residues. Germline assignment: CDR1 MNHNS and CDR2 SASEGT. V was cut by 2 bases and J by 6 bases, with 4 bases left in between. The DNA of the CDR3 is TGTGCCAGCAGTGAAAAGGATGGCTACACCTTC. The encoded protein is CASSEKDGYTF.

The rearrangement joins TRBV12-5 to TRBJ1-1; D unclear. In germline, CDR1 is LGHNT, CDR2 FRNRAP. There are 13 residues in the CDR3. Trimming cost V 3 bases and J 5 bases, with 10 bases left between them. The CDR3 sequence is CASGFGPATEAFF. In DNA, the CDR3 is TGTGCTAGTGGTTTCGGTCCCGCGACTGAAGCTTTCTTT.

The V and J genes are TRBV28 and TRBJ1-4; 7 nucleotides line up with TRBD1. The CDR3 length is 15 residues. The germline V gene encodes CDR1 MDHEN and CDR2 SYDVKM. J gave up 3 bases and V 4 bases, and 5 bases lay outside the gene matches. The CDR3 loop reads CASSSGQASNEKLFF. CDR3 bases: TGTGCCAGCAGTTCCGGACAGGCGTCTAATGAAAAACTGTTTTTT.

This clonotype has ten or more counts. J is TRBJ2-7 and V is TRBV7-8; 8 bases align to TRBD2. CDR1 is SGHVS and CDR2 is FQNEAQ in the germline V gene. The CDR3 contains 14 residues. With V trimmed by 4 bases and J by 7 bases, 9 bases remained unmatched. CDR3 bases: TGTGCCAGCAGCTCCGAGCGGGGGACGCGGGAGCAGTACTTC. Amino acids: CASSSERGTREQYF. Drawing the rest from reference TRBV7-8 and TRBJ2-7, the complete variable domain is GAGVSQSPRYKVAKRGQDVALRCDPISGHVSLFWYQQALGQGPEFLTYFQNEAQLDKSGLPSDRFFAERPEGSVSTLKIQRTQQEDSAVYLCASSSERGTREQYFGPGTRLTVT.

This clonotype was observed at least ten times. This sequence joins TRBV4-1 and TRBJ1-1, with D unclear. Germline V gene sequence: CDR1 MGHRA, CDR2 YSYEKL. V lost 3 bases to trimming and J lost 1 base, with 12 bases between them. The CDR3 has 15 amino acids. CDR3 sequence (DNA): TGCGCCAGCAGCCAGGTTTGGCCGCGGAACACTGAAGCTTTCTTT. This encodes CASSQVWPRNTEAFF.

The CDR3 reads CASSSRGGWSIQYF. The DNA for the CDR3 is TGTGCCAGCAGTTCCCGGGGGGGATGGAGCATTCAGTACTTC. The chain couples TRBV12-3 or TRBV12-4 to TRBJ2-4; 8 bases are a match to TRBD2. This CDR3 is built from 14 residues. J was trimmed by 9 bases and V by 4 bases; bases with no gene match: 8.

The chain has TRBV3-1 and TRBJ2-2, with TRBD2 matching 7 bases. The germline gives CDR1 LGHDT, CDR2 YNNKEL (reference sequence). The CDR3 spans 15 residues. After removal of 3 bases from V and 4 bases from J, the junction contained 5 bases not matched to a gene. This CDR3 reads CASSHTSGGTGELFF. The CDR3 DNA reads TGTGCCAGCAGCCACACGTCGGGGGGCACCGGGGAGCTGTTTTTT.

The CDR3 DNA reads as TGCAGTGCCGACTCAAGGCAGTCCTACGAGCAGTACTTC. Protein sequence: CSADSRQSYEQYF. The rearrangement uses TRBV20-1 and TRBJ2-7, with D uncertain. Germline V gives CDR1 DFQATT, CDR2 SNEGSKA (reference sequence). The CDR3 has 13 amino acids. The V and J ends lost 6 bases and 1 base respectively, with 13 bases between them.

Concerning this clonotype: A much larger clone sits a single nucleotide away, making a read error possible. The V call is TRBV28, the J call TRBJ1-5; 8 bases line up with TRBD1. Losses at the gene ends were 4 bases for V and 7 bases for J; bases not matched to a gene: 15. CDR3 size: 17 residues. The germline CDR1 and CDR2 sequences are MDHEN and SYDVKM. The CDR3 DNA reads TGTGCCAGCAGTTGCCATACGAGGACAGGGACGCAGCAGCCCCAGCATTTT. Protein: CASSCHTRTGTQQPQHF.

CDR3 nucleotide sequence: TGTGCCAGCAGCTCCCTCGGGACCGGGGGAGAGACCCAGTACTTC. Its protein product is CASSSLGTGGETQYF. V is TRBV12-3 or TRBV12-4 and J is TRBJ2-5; D perhaps matches TRBD2 (6 bases). Trimming took off 6 bases at V and 4 bases at J, with 18 bases between the two ends. The CDR3 runs to 15 residues.

This clonotype was counted only a few times. The chain combines TRBV12-3 or TRBV12-4 with TRBJ2-7, with D possibly being TRBD1 (6 bases). V dropped 3 bases and J dropped 6 bases, with 9 bases sitting between them. This CDR3 is 12 amino acids long. This CDR3 is CASSFEGGEQYF. For the CDR3, the DNA is TGTGCCAGCAGTTTCGAAGGGGGCGAGCAGTACTTC.

This clonotype was picked up a small number of times. This sequence joins TRBV5-5 and TRBJ1-1, with D unresolved. Germline V lookup: CDR1 SGHKS, CDR2 YYEKEE (reference sequence). This CDR3 spans 17 amino acids. Trimming shortened V by 4 bases and J by 1 base, and 20 bases separated the two germline ends. The CDR3 region is CASSPSDLRTTNTEAFF. CDR3 nucleotide sequence: TGTGCCAGCAGCCCGTCCGATCTTCGAACGACGAACACTGAAGCTTTCTTT.

The J gene is TRBJ2-7, the V gene TRBV2; TRBD2 agrees at 9 bases. The CDR3 length is 17 residues. Trimming at V came to 3 bases and at J to 3 bases, leaving 12 bases not matched to a gene. CDR1 is SNHLY and CDR2 is FYNNEI in the germline V gene. This CDR3 is CASSDYKAGGSDYEQYF. CDR3 nucleotides: TGTGCCAGCAGTGATTATAAAGCGGGGGGCTCCGACTACGAGCAGTACTTC.

This chain joins TRBV25-1 and TRBJ2-1; 7 bases fit TRBD2. CDR3 length: 14 amino acids. Trimming cost V 1 base and J 9 bases; bases outside gene matches: 6. Germline V CDR1 and CDR2: MGHDK, SYGVNS. In DNA form, the CDR3 reads TGTGCCAGCAGTGAATCGTGGGGGGGACTTGAGCAGTTCTTC. It yields the protein CASSESWGGLEQFF.

The chain employs TRBV30 and TRBJ2-3; D remains unclear. The germline V gene has CDR1 GTSNPN and CDR2 SVGIG (reference sequence). V dropped 1 base and J dropped 4 bases, with 18 bases sitting between them. The CDR3 is 16 amino acids. The chain's CDR3 is CAWSALIPPTADTQYF. As DNA, the CDR3 is TGTGCCTGGAGTGCTCTAATACCCCCGACGGCAGATACGCAGTATTTT.

The CDR3 spells CASSLWPGADTEAFF. CDR3 bases: TGTGCCAGCAGCTTATGGCCGGGGGCGGACACTGAAGCTTTCTTT. The chain couples TRBV5-5 to TRBJ1-1, with a weak D call TRBD1 (6 bases). Trimming shortened V by 2 bases and J by 3 bases, and 14 bases separated the two germline ends. CDR1 and CDR2 (germline): SGHKS, YYEKEE (reference sequence). This CDR3 is built from 15 residues.

This clonotype was counted between two and nine times. The V call is TRBV7-9, the J call TRBJ2-5; D gene unclear. Germline values: CDR1 SEHNR, CDR2 FQNEAQ (reference sequence). Trimming removed 1 base at V and 5 bases at J, with 11 bases between. This CDR3 is built from 14 residues. The chain's CDR3 is CASSLESERETQYF. Written as DNA, the CDR3 is TGTGCCAGCAGCTTAGAATCTGAAAGGGAGACCCAGTACTTC.

The chain recombines TRBV7-2 with TRBJ2-1; D unclear. Germline loops: CDR1 SGHTA, CDR2 FQGNSA. CDR3 length equals 13 residues. Trimming removed 7 bases at V and 3 bases at J, with 10 bases between. The CDR3 sequence: CASNPGLYNEQFF. Here the CDR3 DNA reads TGTGCCAGCAACCCCGGGCTCTACAATGAGCAGTTCTTC.